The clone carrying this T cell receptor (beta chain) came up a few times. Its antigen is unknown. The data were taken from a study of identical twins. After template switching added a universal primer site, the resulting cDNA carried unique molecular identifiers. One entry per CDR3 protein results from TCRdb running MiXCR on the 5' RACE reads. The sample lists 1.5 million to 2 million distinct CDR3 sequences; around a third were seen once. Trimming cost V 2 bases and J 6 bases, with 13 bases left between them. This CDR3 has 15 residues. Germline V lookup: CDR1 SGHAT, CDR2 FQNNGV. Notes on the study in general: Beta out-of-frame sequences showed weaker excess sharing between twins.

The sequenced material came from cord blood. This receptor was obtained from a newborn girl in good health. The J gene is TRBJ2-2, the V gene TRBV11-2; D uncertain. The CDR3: CASSLLGLGPGELFF. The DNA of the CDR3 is TGTGCCAGCAGCTTACTCGGCTTAGGGCCCGGGGAGCTGTTTTTT.